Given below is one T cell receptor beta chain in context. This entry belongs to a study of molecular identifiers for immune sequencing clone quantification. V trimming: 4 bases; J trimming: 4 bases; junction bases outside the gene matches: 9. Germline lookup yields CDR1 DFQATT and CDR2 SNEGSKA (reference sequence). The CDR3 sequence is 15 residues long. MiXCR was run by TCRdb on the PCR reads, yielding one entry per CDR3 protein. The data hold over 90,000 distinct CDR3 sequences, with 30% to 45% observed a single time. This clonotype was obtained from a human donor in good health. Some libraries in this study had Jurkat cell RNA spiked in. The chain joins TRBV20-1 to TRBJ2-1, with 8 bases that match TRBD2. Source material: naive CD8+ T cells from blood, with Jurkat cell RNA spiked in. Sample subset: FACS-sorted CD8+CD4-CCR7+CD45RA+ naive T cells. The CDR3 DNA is TGCAGTGCTATTCTTGGAACTAGCGGATACAATGAGCAGTTCTTC. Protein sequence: CSAILGTSGYNEQFF.